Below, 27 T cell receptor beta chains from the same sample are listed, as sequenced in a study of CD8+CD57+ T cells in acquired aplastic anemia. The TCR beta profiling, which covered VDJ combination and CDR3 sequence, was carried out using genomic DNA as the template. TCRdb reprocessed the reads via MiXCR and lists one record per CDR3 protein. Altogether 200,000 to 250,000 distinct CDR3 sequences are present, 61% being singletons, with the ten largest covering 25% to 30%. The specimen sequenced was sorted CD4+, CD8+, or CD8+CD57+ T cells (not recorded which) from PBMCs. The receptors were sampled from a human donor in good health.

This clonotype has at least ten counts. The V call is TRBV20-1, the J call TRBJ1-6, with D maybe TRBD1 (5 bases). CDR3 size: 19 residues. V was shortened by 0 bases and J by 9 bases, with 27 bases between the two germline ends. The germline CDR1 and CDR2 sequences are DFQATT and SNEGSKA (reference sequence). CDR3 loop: CSAREGLLSGTPLGSPLHF. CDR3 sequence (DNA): TGCAGTGCTAGAGAGGGACTGCTCTCAGGGACCCCCCTTGGTTCACCCCTCCACTTT.

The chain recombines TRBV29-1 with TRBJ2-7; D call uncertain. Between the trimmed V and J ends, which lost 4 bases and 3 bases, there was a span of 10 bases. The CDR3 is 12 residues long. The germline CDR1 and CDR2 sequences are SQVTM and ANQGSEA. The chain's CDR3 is CSVATQIYEQYF. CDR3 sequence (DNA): TGCAGCGTTGCCACCCAAATCTACGAGCAGTACTTC.

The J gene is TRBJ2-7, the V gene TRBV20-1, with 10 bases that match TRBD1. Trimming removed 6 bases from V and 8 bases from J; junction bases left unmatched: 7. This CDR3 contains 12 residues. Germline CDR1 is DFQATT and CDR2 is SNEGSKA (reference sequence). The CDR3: CSAEDRGRKQYF. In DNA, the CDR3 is TGCAGTGCAGAAGACAGGGGGCGTAAGCAGTACTTC.

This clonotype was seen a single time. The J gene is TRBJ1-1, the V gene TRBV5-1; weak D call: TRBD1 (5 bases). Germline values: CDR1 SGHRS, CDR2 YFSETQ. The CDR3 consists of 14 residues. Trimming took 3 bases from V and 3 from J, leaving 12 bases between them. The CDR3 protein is CASSSSSRDTEAFF. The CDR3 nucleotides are TGCGCCAGCAGCTCGTCGTCCAGGGACACTGAAGCTTTCTTT.

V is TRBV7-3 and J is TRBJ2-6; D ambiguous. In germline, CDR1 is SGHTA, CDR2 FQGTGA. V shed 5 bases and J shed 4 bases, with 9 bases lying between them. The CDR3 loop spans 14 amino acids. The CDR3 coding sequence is TGTGCCAGCAGCCCCTGGGCGGGGGCCAACGTCCTGACTTTC. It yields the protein CASSPWAGANVLTF.

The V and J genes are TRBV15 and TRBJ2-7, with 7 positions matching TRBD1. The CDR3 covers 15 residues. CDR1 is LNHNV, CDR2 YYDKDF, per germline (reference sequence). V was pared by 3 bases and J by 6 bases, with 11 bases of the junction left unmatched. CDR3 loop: CATSSTGASVGEQYF. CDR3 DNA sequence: TGTGCCACCAGCAGCACAGGGGCGTCCGTAGGCGAGCAGTACTTC. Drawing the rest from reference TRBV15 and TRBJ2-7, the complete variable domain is DAMVIQNPRYQVTQFGKPVTLSCSQTLNHNVMYWYQQKSSQAPKLLFHYYDKDFNNEADTPDNFQSRRPNTSFCFLDIRSPGLGDTAMYLCATSSTGASVGEQYFGPGTRLTVT.

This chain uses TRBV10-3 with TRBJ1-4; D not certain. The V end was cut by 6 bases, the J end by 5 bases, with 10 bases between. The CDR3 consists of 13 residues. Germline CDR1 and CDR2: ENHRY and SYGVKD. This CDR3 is CAISLDKNEKLFF. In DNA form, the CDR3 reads TGTGCCATCAGCTTAGATAAGAATGAAAAACTGTTTTTT.

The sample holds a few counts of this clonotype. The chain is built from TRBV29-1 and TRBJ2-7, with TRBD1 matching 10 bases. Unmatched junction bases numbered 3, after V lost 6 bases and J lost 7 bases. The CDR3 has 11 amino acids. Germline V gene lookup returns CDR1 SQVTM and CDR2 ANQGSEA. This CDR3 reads CSVDRGREQYF. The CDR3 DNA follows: TGCAGCGTCGACAGGGGGCGTGAGCAGTACTTC.

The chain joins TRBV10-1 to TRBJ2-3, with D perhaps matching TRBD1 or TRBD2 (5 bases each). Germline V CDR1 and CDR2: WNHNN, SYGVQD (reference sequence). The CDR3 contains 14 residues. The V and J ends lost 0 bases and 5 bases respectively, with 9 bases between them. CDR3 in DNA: TGCGCCAGCAGTGAGTCGGGGACCGGAGATACGCAGTATTTT. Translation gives CASSESGTGDTQYF.

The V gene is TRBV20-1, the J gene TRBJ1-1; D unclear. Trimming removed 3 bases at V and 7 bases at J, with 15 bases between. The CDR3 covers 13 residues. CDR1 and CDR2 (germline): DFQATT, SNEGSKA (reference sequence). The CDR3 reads CSASLRAIGEAFF. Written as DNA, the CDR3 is TGCAGTGCTAGTCTCCGTGCGATTGGTGAAGCTTTCTTT.

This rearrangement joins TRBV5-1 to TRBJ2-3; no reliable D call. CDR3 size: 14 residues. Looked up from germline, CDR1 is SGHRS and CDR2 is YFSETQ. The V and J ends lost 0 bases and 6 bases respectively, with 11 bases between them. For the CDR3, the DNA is TGCGCCAGCAGCTTGGCCCGAGAAGGCGATACGCAGTATTTT. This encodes CASSLAREGDTQYF.

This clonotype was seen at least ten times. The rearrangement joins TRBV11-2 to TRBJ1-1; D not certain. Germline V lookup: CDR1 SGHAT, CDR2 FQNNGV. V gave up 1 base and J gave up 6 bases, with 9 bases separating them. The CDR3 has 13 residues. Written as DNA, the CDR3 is TGTGCCAGCAGCTTAGCGCCCGGAGCTGAAGCTTTCTTT. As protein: CASSLAPGAEAFF.

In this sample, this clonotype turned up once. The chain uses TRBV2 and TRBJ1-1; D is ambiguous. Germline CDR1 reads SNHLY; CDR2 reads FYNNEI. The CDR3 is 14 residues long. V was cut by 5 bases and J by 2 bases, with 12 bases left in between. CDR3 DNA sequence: TGTGCCAGCAGTCCCCCCGATCGAAACACTGAAGCTTTCTTT. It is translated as CASSPPDRNTEAFF.

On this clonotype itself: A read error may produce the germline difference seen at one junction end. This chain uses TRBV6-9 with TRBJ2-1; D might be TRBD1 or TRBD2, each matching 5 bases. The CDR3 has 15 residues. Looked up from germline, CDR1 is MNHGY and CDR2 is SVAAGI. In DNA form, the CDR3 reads TGCGCCAGCAGCCAATGGGGGAGCTCCTACAATGAGCAGTTCTTC. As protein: CASSQWGSSYNEQFF.

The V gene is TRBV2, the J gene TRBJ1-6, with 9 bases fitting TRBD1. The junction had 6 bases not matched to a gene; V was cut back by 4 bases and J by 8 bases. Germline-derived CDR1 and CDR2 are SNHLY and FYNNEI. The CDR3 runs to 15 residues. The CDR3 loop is CASSARTGEHSPLHF. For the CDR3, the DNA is TGTGCCAGCAGTGCCAGGACAGGGGAGCATTCACCCCTCCACTTT. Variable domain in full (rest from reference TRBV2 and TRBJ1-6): EPEVTQTPSHQVTQMGQEVILRCVPISNHLYFYWYRQILGQKVEFLVSFYNNEISEKSEIFDDQFSVERPDGSNFTLKIRSTKLEDSAMYFCASSARTGEHSPLHFGNGTRLTVT.

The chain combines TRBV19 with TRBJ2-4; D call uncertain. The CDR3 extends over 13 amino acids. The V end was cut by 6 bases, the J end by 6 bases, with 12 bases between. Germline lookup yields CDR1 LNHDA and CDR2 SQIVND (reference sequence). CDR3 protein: CASSLMAGNIQYF. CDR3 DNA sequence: TGTGCCAGTAGCCTTATGGCTGGAAACATTCAGTACTTC.

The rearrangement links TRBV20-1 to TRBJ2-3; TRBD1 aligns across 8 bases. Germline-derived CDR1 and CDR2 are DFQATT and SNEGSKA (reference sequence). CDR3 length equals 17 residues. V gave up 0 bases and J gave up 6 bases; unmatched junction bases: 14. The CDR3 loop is CSARDTGGSPWVDTQYF. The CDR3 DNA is TGCAGTGCTAGAGATACAGGGGGTTCCCCTTGGGTGGATACGCAGTATTTT.

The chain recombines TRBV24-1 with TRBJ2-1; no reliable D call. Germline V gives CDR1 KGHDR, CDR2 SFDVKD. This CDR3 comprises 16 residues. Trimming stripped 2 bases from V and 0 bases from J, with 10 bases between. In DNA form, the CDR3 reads TGTGCCACCAGTGATTCCCAGGCTAGCTCCTACAATGAGCAGTTCTTC. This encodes CATSDSQASSYNEQFF.

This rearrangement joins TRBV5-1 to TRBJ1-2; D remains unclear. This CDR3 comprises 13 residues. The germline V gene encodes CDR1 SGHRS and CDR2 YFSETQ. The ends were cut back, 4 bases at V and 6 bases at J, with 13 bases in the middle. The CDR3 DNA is TGCGCCAGCAGCCTCGTCCTCCGGGATGGCTACACCTTC. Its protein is CASSLVLRDGYTF.

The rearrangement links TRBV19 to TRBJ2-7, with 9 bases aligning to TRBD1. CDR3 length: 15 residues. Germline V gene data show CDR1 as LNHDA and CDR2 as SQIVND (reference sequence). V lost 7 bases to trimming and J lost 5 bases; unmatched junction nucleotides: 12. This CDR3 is CASTAQGASSHEQYF. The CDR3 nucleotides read TGTGCCAGTACAGCACAGGGGGCTTCCAGCCACGAGCAGTACTTC.

This CDR3 reads CASTMTGANSPLHF. The CDR3 region has the DNA TGCGCCAGCACTATGACAGGGGCAAATTCACCCCTCCACTTT. J is TRBJ1-6 and V is TRBV10-1, with TRBD1 matching over 8 bases. Germline trimming cut 7 bases from V and 7 bases from J; bases unmatched to any gene: 6. Germline CDR1 reads WNHNN; CDR2 reads SYGVQD (reference sequence). The CDR3 has 14 residues.

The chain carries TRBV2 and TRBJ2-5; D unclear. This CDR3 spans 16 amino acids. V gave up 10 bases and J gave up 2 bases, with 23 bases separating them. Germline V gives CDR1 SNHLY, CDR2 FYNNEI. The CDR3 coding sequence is TGTGCCACTCTCCTTGGGTACTCTCCGGATCAAGAGACCCAGTACTTC. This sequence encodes CATLLGYSPDQETQYF. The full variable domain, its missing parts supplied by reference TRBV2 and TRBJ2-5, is EPEVTQTPSHQVTQMGQEVILRCVPISNHLYFYWYRQILGQKVEFLVSFYNNEISEKSEIFDDQFSVERPDGSNFTLKIRSTKLEDSAMYFCATLLGYSPDQETQYFGPGTRLLVL.

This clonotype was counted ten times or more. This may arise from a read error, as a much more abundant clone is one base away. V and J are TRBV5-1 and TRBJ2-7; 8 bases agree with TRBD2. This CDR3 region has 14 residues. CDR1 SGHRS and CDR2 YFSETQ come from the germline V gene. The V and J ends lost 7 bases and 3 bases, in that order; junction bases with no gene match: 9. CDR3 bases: TGCGCCAGCGGCACGGCCGGGACTAGCTACGAGCAGTACTTC. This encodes CASGTAGTSYEQYF.

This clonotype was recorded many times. CDR3 sequence: CASTLSGGREDTQYF. CDR3 DNA: TGTGCCAGCACCCTGTCAGGGGGCCGGGAAGATACGCAGTATTTT. V and J are TRBV5-4 and TRBJ2-3; 8 nucleotides agree with TRBD1. Trimming at V came to 6 bases and at J to 5 bases, leaving 11 bases not matched to a gene. The germline CDR1 and CDR2 sequences are SGHNT and YYREEE (reference sequence). The CDR3 runs 15 residues.

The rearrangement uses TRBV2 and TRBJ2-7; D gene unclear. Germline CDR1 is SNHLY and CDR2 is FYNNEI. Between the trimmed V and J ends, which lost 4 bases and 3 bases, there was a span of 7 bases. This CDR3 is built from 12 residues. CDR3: CASSAVFYEQYF. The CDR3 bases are TGTGCCAGCAGTGCTGTTTTCTACGAGCAGTACTTC.

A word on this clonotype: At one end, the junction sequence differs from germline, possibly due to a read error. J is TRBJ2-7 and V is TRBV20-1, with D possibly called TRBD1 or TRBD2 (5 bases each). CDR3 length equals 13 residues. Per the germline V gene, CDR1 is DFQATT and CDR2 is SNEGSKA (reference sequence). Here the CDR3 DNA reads TGCAGTGCTAGACGGGGCAGCAACTACAAGCAGTACTTC. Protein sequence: CSARRGSNYKQYF.

In DNA, the CDR3 is TGTGCCAGCAGCCTTAGCGGGGGCACCCCCTACAATGAGCAGTTCTTC. This encodes CASSLSGGTPYNEQFF. The chain joins TRBV7-6 to TRBJ2-1; TRBD2 matches at 9 bases. CDR3 length equals 16 residues. V lost 5 bases to trimming and J lost 2 bases; unmatched junction nucleotides: 7. Germline assignment: CDR1 SGHVS and CDR2 FNYEAQ.